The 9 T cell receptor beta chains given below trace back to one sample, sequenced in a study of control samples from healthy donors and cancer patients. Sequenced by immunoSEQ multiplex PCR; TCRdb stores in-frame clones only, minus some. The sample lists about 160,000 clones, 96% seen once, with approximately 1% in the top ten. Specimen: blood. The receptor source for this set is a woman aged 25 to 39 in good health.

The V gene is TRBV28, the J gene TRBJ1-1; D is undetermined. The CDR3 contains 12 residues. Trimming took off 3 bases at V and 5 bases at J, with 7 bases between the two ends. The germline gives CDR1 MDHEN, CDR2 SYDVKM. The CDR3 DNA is TGTGCCAGCAGTTTGCAGACAACTGAAGCTTTCTTT. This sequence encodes CASSLQTTEAFF.

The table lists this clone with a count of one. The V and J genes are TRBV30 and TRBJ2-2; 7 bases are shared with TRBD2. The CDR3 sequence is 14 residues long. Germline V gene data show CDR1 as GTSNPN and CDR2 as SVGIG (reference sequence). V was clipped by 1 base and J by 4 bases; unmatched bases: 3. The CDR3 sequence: CAWSGLAGTGELFF. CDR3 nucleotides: TGTGCCTGGAGTGGACTAGCTGGCACCGGGGAGCTGTTTTTT.

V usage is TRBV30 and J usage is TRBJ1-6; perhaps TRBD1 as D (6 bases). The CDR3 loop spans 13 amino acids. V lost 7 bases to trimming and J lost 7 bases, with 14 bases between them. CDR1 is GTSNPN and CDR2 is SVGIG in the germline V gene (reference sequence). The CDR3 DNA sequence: TGTGCCTCTGGAGAGGGGGGGAATTCACCCCTCCACTTT. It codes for CASGEGGNSPLHF. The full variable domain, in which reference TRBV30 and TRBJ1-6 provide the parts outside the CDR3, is SQTIHQWPATLVQPVGSPLSLECTVEGTSNPNLYWYRQAAGRGLQLLFYSVGIGQISSEVPQNLSASRPQDRQFILSSKKLLLSDSGFYLCASGEGGNSPLHFGNGTRLTVT.

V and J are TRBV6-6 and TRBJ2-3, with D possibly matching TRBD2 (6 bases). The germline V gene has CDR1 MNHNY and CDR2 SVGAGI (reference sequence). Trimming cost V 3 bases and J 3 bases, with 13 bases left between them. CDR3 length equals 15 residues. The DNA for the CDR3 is TGTGCCAGCAGTTATTGGGGGGAATCGACAGATACGCAGTATTTT. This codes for CASSYWGESTDTQYF.

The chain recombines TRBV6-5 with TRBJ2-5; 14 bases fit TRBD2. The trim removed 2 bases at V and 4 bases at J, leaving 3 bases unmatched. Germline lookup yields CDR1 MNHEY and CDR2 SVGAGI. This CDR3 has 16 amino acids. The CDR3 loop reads CASSYAGTSGGETQYF. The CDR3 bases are TGTGCCAGCAGTTACGCCGGGACTAGCGGGGGAGAGACCCAGTACTTC.

The CDR3 bases are TGTGCCAGCAGTTTGGAGCACTCCTACGAGCAGTACTTC. It yields the protein CASSLEHSYEQYF. The chain combines TRBV28 with TRBJ2-7; D is unclear. V lost 3 bases and J 0 bases, leaving 6 bases between the germline ends. CDR3 length: 13 residues. The germline CDR1 and CDR2 sequences are MDHEN and SYDVKM. Supplemented by reference TRBV28 and TRBJ2-7, the full variable domain reads DVKVTQSSRYLVKRTGEKVFLECVQDMDHENMFWYRQDPGLGLRLIYFSYDVKMKEKGDIPEGYSVSREKKERFSLILESASTNQTSMYLCASSLEHSYEQYFGPGTRLTVT.

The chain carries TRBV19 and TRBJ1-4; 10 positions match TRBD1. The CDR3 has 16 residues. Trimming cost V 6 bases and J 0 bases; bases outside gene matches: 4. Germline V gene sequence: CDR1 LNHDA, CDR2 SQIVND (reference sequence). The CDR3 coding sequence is TGTGCCAGTAGCGGGGACAGGGGAGCAACTAATGAAAAACTGTTTTTT. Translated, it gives CASSGDRGATNEKLFF.

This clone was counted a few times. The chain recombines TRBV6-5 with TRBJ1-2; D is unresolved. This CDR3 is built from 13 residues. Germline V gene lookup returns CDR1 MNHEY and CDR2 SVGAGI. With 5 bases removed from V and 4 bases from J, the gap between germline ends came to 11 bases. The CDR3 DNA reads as TGTGCCAGCAGTCCGACAAGCCGCTATGGCTACACCTTC. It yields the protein CASSPTSRYGYTF.

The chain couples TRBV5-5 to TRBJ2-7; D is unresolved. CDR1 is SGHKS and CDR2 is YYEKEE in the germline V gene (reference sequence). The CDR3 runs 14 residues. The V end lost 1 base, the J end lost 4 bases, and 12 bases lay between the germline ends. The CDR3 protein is CASSLIAPLYEQYF. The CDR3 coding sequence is TGTGCCAGCAGCTTGATAGCCCCGTTATACGAGCAGTACTTC.